The 21 T cell receptor beta chains given below trace back to one sample, sequenced in a study of blood T cell repertoires in COVID-19. Profiling relied on immunoSEQ multiplex PCR, and the TCRdb table lists in-frame clones only, not all of them. The sample includes just under 45,000 clones, around 84% of them seen just once. Sequenced sample: peripheral blood. Receptors were obtained from a human donor in a cohort sampled during active COVID-19.

This chain links TRBV7-2 with TRBJ2-3, with 8 bases lining up with TRBD2. In germline, CDR1 is SGHTA, CDR2 FQGNSA. Trimming removed 5 bases from V and 2 bases from J; junction bases left unmatched: 15. The CDR3 has 18 amino acids. DNA of the CDR3: TGTGCCAGCAGCAATCGGCGGAGCGGGGGCGGTGACACAGATACGCAGTATTTT. Its translation: CASSNRRSGGGDTDTQYF.

This chain joins TRBV3-1 (or the pseudogene TRBV3-2) and TRBJ2-5; 8 bases are shared with TRBD2. Trimming cost V 4 bases and J 5 bases; bases outside gene matches: 6. The CDR3 loop spans 14 amino acids. CDR1 LGHDT and CDR2 YNNKEL come from the germline V gene (reference sequence). The DNA for the CDR3 is TGTGCCAGCAGCCGACGGGGGGGGCACGAGACCCAGTACTTC. It yields the protein CASSRRGGHETQYF.

There are a few counts of this clone. The CDR3 nucleotides are TGTGCCAGCAGTCAGGGGCGGACCCGATACAATGAGCAGTTCTTC. This gives the protein CASSQGRTRYNEQFF. The rearrangement uses TRBV7-2 and TRBJ2-1, with D possibly TRBD1 on 6 matching bases. V lost 6 bases and J 4 bases, leaving 16 bases between the germline ends. The CDR3 sequence is 15 residues long. The germline gives CDR1 SGHTA, CDR2 FQGNSA.

The chain uses TRBV24-1 and TRBJ2-2; maybe TRBD2 (5 bases). The CDR3 extends over 14 amino acids. Germline V gene lookup returns CDR1 KGHDR and CDR2 SFDVKD. V lost 9 bases and J 2 bases, leaving 12 bases between the germline ends. As DNA, the CDR3 is TGTGCCACCCGGCCTAGCATCAACACCGGGGAGCTGTTTTTT. Its protein product is CATRPSINTGELFF.

The count of this clone is one. The J gene is TRBJ2-1, the V gene TRBV7-6; no definite D call. The V and J ends lost 4 bases and 9 bases respectively, with 7 bases between them. This CDR3 is 11 amino acids long. Germline V CDR1 and CDR2: SGHVS, FNYEAQ. Here the CDR3 reads CASSSRFEQFF. Written as DNA, the CDR3 is TGTGCCAGCAGCTCCCGGTTTGAGCAGTTCTTC.

The rearrangement uses TRBV18 and TRBJ2-5; no firm D call. Germline assignment: CDR1 KGHSH and CDR2 LQKENI. CDR3 size: 14 residues. With 6 bases removed from V and 5 bases from J, the gap between germline ends came to 16 bases. CDR3 DNA sequence: TGTGCCAGCTCGCACCCTGCCGATCGGGAGACCCAGTACTTC. Protein product: CASSHPADRETQYF.

The chain recombines TRBV6-5 with TRBJ1-6, with TRBD1 matching 10 bases. The CDR3 totals 16 residues. V gave up 4 bases and J gave up 8 bases; unmatched junction bases: 8. Germline loops: CDR1 MNHEY, CDR2 SVGAGI. The CDR3 sequence is CASSSPGQGSDSPLHF. CDR3 sequence (DNA): TGTGCCAGCAGTTCGCCGGGACAGGGGTCGGATTCACCCCTCCACTTT.

V and J are TRBV18 and TRBJ1-4; no firm D call. V was cut by 3 bases and J by 0 bases, with 5 bases left in between. Germline assignment: CDR1 KGHSH and CDR2 LQKENI. The CDR3 runs to 14 residues. The DNA of the CDR3 is TGTGCCAGCTCACCCGGGGCAACTAATGAAAAACTGTTTTTT. As protein: CASSPGATNEKLFF.

This sequence joins TRBV9 and TRBJ2-7; 9 nucleotides agree with TRBD2. The germline CDR1 and CDR2 sequences are SGDLS and YYNGEE. The CDR3 totals 14 residues. Unmatched junction bases numbered 0, after V lost 0 bases and J lost 2 bases. The CDR3 is CASSVGGGAYEQYF. DNA of the CDR3: TGTGCCAGCAGCGTAGGCGGGGGGGCCTACGAGCAGTACTTC.

V gene TRBV21-1 combines with J gene TRBJ2-3; the table assigns TRBD2, which was not confirmed against the DNA. TRBV21-1 is flagged as a pseudogene. The CDR3 totals 16 residues. This chain's CDR3 is CASSTPKREPTDTQYF. In nucleotides, the CDR3 is TGTGCCAGCAGCACGCCAAAGAGGGAACCTACAGATACGCAGTATTTT.

V is TRBV5-1 and J is TRBJ2-6; 8 positions agree with TRBD2. Trimming took 0 bases from V and 0 from J; bases not matched to a gene: 2. This CDR3 region has 17 residues. CDR1 and CDR2 (germline): SGHRS, YFSETQ. In DNA, the CDR3 is TGCGCCAGCAGCTTGGGTAGCGGGGACTCTGGGGCCAACGTCCTGACTTTC. This encodes CASSLGSGDSGANVLTF.

The DNA for the CDR3 is TGTGCCACCAGTGATTATACAGGGTCCTCTCGCAATGAGCAGTTCTTC. This codes for CATSDYTGSSRNEQFF. This sequence joins TRBV24-1 and TRBJ2-1; tentative D call: TRBD1 (6 bases). Per germline, CDR1 KGHDR and CDR2 SFDVKD. V lost 2 bases, J lost 6 bases, and 16 bases lay in between. The CDR3 spans 16 residues.

The chain links TRBV3-1 (or the pseudogene TRBV3-2) to TRBJ2-1, with 10 bases lining up with TRBD2. J lost 5 bases, V lost 4 bases, and 11 bases had no gene match. This CDR3 is built from 17 residues. Germline assignment: CDR1 LGHDT and CDR2 YNNKEL (reference sequence). The CDR3 region is CASSRRTSGLSDNEQFF. In DNA form, the CDR3 reads TGTGCCAGCAGCCGGCGGACTAGCGGTTTGAGTGACAATGAGCAGTTCTTC.

V usage is TRBV29-1 and J usage is TRBJ1-2, with D possibly matching TRBD1 (5 bases). This CDR3 has 14 amino acids. Trimming left V 4 bases short and J 2 bases short, with 14 bases between. Germline V gives CDR1 SQVTM, CDR2 ANQGSEA. The CDR3 bases are TGCAGCGTTGTTGGGGGGGGTAGGAACTATGGCTACACCTTC. This translates into CSVVGGGRNYGYTF.

The rearrangement joins TRBV4-1 to TRBJ1-2, with TRBD1 matching 8 bases. Germline CDR1 MGHRA, CDR2 YSYEKL. This CDR3 is built from 15 residues. With V trimmed by 1 base and J by 6 bases, 7 bases remained unmatched. The CDR3 reads CASSQAQGAGHGYTF. As DNA, the CDR3 is TGCGCCAGCAGCCAAGCGCAGGGGGCGGGCCATGGCTACACCTTC.

The rearrangement links TRBV5-6 to TRBJ1-2; D not certain. The CDR3 is made up of 14 amino acids. V was shortened by 2 bases and J by 4 bases, with 12 bases between the two germline ends. Germline-derived CDR1 and CDR2 are SGHDT and YYEEEE. CDR3 amino acids: CASSFQDFGYGYTF. CDR3 nucleotide sequence: TGTGCCAGCAGCTTTCAGGATTTCGGCTATGGCTACACCTTC.

J is TRBJ1-2 and V is TRBV28, with TRBD1 identical over 7 bases. The CDR3 has 17 amino acids. In germline, CDR1 is MDHEN, CDR2 SYDVKM. J was trimmed by 5 bases and V by 6 bases; bases with no gene match: 18. The CDR3 DNA reads as TGTGCCAGCAGGATTCCTCCGGGACAGCGAGTCCCTTATGGCTACACCTTC. Translating gives CASRIPPGQRVPYGYTF.

This clone was observed a handful of times. The CDR3 sequence: CAISESSSGPGELFF. In DNA, the CDR3 is TGTGCCATCAGTGAGTCGTCTAGCGGGCCCGGGGAGCTGTTTTTT. The chain links TRBV10-3 to TRBJ2-2; 8 nucleotides match TRBD2. This CDR3 contains 15 residues. CDR1 is ENHRY, CDR2 SYGVKD, per germline. Trimming took 0 bases from V and 6 from J; bases not matched to a gene: 3.

The chain joins TRBV5-1 to TRBJ2-6; no clear D gene. Germline values: CDR1 SGHRS, CDR2 YFSETQ. Trimming removed 0 bases from V and 2 bases from J, with 6 bases in between. The CDR3 loop spans 15 amino acids. The CDR3 loop is CASSLDRAGANVLTF. The CDR3 bases are TGCGCCAGCAGCTTGGATCGGGCTGGGGCCAACGTCCTGACTTTC. The full variable domain, with the rest looked up from reference TRBV5-1 and TRBJ2-6, is KAGVTQTPRYLIKTRGQQVTLSCSPISGHRSVSWYQQTPGQGLQFLFEYFSETQRNKGNFPGRFSGRQFSNSRSEMNVSTLELGDSALYLCASSLDRAGANVLTFGAGSRLTVL.

This clone appeared a single time. The V and J genes are TRBV7-7 and TRBJ2-5; 7 bases are shared with TRBD2. From germline, CDR1 is SSHAT and CDR2 FNYEAQ (reference sequence). CDR3 length equals 15 residues. The trim removed 1 base at V and 2 bases at J, leaving 4 bases unmatched. The CDR3 is CASSLVGGTQETQYF. The CDR3 bases are TGTGCCAGCAGCTTAGTGGGGGGGACGCAAGAGACCCAGTACTTC. Filled out from reference TRBV7-7 and TRBJ2-5, the complete variable domain reads GAGVSQSPRYKVTKRGQDVTLRCDPISSHATLYWYQQALGQGPEFLTYFNYEAQPDKSGLPSDRFSAERPEGSISTLTIQRTEQRDSAMYRCASSLVGGTQETQYFGPGTRLLVL.

Comments on this clone: The same CDR3 is also encoded by other DNA sequences in this sample. The chain recombines TRBV2 with TRBJ1-5; 9 positions agree with TRBD1. Germline V gene data show CDR1 as SNHLY and CDR2 as FYNNEI. This CDR3 is 17 amino acids long. The ends lost 0 bases at V and 6 bases at J; junction bases unmatched: 9. The chain's CDR3 is CASSEAVVWTGAQPQHF. CDR3 sequence (DNA): TGTGCCAGCAGTGAAGCGGTAGTTTGGACAGGGGCTCAGCCCCAGCATTTT.